The 25 T cell receptor beta chains presented below share a single source sample, sequenced in a study of shared clonotypes between healthy human individuals (dated by TCRdb to about 2020). Library creation used the immunoSEQ multiplex PCR assay. What TCRdb holds here is the immuneACCESS table cut down to in-frame rearrangements. Part of the clones is not present; checked against another copy, under half of the missing clones reflect an unresolved V gene, and the others are unexplained. This sample has about 1.1 million clones in its table, and approximately 80% of those were observed once. The leading ten clones occupy approximately 0.95% of the sample. Sequencing input: memory CD4+ T cells from PBMCs. In the paper's terms, the cell subset or site label means: CD45RA-negative fraction. The receptor set was obtained from a young man in good health. Some clones in this sample may be carry-over from other donors' samples.

The chain combines TRBV12-5 with TRBJ2-1; no firm D call. The V end lost 4 bases, the J end lost 12 bases, and 10 bases lay between the germline ends. Germline CDR1 and CDR2: LGHNT and FRNRAP. The CDR3 runs 11 residues. Here the CDR3 reads CASGSSDVQFF. Written as DNA, the CDR3 is TGTGCTAGTGGTTCTTCGGATGTGCAGTTCTTC.

The genes are TRBV7-2 and TRBJ2-1; D is possibly TRBD2 (5 bases). Germline-derived CDR1 and CDR2 are SGHTA and FQGNSA. This CDR3 has 12 amino acids. Between the trimmed V and J ends, which lost 2 bases and 9 bases, there was a span of 8 bases. This CDR3 is CASSLPEAEQFF. DNA for the CDR3: TGTGCCAGCAGCTTACCGGAGGCTGAGCAGTTCTTC. Variable domain in full (rest from reference TRBV7-2 and TRBJ2-1): GAGVSQSPSNKVTEKGKDVELRCDPISGHTALYWYRQSLGQGLEFLIYFQGNSAPDKSGLPSDRFSAERTGGSVSTLTIQRTQQEDSAVYLCASSLPEAEQFFGPGTRLTVL.

This clone came up many times. The chain uses TRBV29-1 and TRBJ1-1, with D perhaps TRBD1 (5 bases). The germline V and J ends were trimmed by 8 bases and 3 bases, with 10 bases remaining between them. This CDR3 is built from 11 residues. Germline-derived CDR1 and CDR2 are SQVTM and ANQGSEA. The CDR3 loop is CSLGEHTEAFF. The DNA for the CDR3 is TGCAGCCTAGGGGAACACACTGAAGCTTTCTTT.

The CDR3 here is CASSEPSGRADEQFF. Written as DNA, the CDR3 is TGTGCCAGCAGTGAACCTAGCGGGAGGGCCGATGAGCAGTTCTTC. The chain recombines TRBV25-1 with TRBJ2-1; TRBD2 matches 12 bases. Per germline, CDR1 MGHDK and CDR2 SYGVNS. This CDR3 is 15 amino acids long. The junction had 4 bases not matched to a gene; V was cut back by 2 bases and J by 8 bases.

This clone has only one observation. The V gene is TRBV5-6, the J gene TRBJ2-5, with TRBD1 as a possible D gene (6 bases). Germline V gene sequence: CDR1 SGHDT, CDR2 YYEEEE. V was cut by 4 bases and J by 8 bases, with 12 bases left in between. The CDR3 contains 12 residues. CDR3 DNA: TGTGCCAGCAGCCCTGGGGGCGGTACCCAGTACTTC. Translating gives CASSPGGGTQYF.

The rearrangement links TRBV21-1 to TRBJ2-7; the tabulated D call, TRBD2, remains unverified against the DNA. TRBV21-1 corresponds to a pseudogene. This CDR3 has 15 amino acids. The CDR3 is CASSKVDREVYEQYF. The DNA for the CDR3 is TGTGCCAGCAGCAAAGTTGACCGGGAGGTATACGAGCAGTACTTC.

This clone was seen more than once but under ten times. The CDR3 coding sequence is TGTGCCAGCAGAGGAGCGGGAGCGAGCACAGATACGCAGTATTTT. Residues: CASRGAGASTDTQYF. The V call is TRBV27, the J call TRBJ2-3, with TRBD2 matching over 8 bases. V was pared by 6 bases and J by 0 bases, with 5 bases of the junction left unmatched. Germline loops: CDR1 MNHEY, CDR2 SMNVEV (reference sequence). The CDR3 spans 15 residues.

Regarding this clone: The sample has other DNA sequences that encode this CDR3 too. V and J are TRBV5-1 and TRBJ2-7; D may be TRBD1 (5 bases). This CDR3 has 13 residues. Germline CDR1 is SGHRS and CDR2 is YFSETQ. Trimming shortened V by 2 bases and J by 3 bases, and 9 bases separated the two germline ends. The CDR3 region has the DNA TGCGCCAGCAGCTTTTCAGGGATCTACGAGCAGTACTTC. Protein product: CASSFSGIYEQYF.

V gene TRBV28 combines with J gene TRBJ1-1; D not certain. Germline V CDR1 and CDR2: MDHEN, SYDVKM. The CDR3 is made up of 13 amino acids. V was shortened by 1 base and J by 7 bases, with 10 bases between the two germline ends. The CDR3 reads CASSLYHAGEAFF. The CDR3 nucleotides read TGTGCCAGCAGTTTATACCATGCAGGTGAAGCTTTCTTT.

Regarding this clone: Different DNA sequences within this sample yield the same CDR3. J is TRBJ2-2 and V is TRBV5-1; no firm D call. CDR1 and CDR2 from the germline V gene are SGHRS and YFSETQ. The CDR3 has 13 residues. Trimming pared 4 bases from V and 0 bases from J, leaving 4 bases between. The CDR3 sequence is CASSLPNTGELFF. The CDR3 coding sequence is TGCGCCAGCAGCCTCCCGAACACCGGGGAGCTGTTTTTT.

This clone was observed once. A read error is possible here, since a much larger clone lies one base away. The J gene is TRBJ1-2, the V gene TRBV7-2; no firm D call. CDR1 is SGHTA, CDR2 FQGNSA, per germline. The CDR3 runs to 12 residues. Between the trimmed V and J ends, which lost 1 base and 4 bases, there was a span of 4 bases. The CDR3 reads CASSLGTYGYTF. The CDR3, as DNA: TGTGCCAGCAGCTTAGGGACCTATGGCTACACCTTC.

V usage is TRBV28 and J usage is TRBJ2-7; D is unresolved. This CDR3 comprises 12 residues. Trimming pared 2 bases from V and 7 bases from J, leaving 9 bases between. The germline CDR1 and CDR2 sequences are MDHEN and SYDVKM. The CDR3 sequence is CASSLRLREQYF. CDR3 sequence (DNA): TGTGCCAGCAGTTTAAGGCTTCGGGAGCAGTACTTC.

Of note for this clone: This is likely an artifact of a read error, given a far larger clone one base away. The chain combines TRBV6-4 with TRBJ2-5; D remains ambiguous. Germline CDR1 MRHNA, CDR2 SNTAGT. V was clipped by 3 bases and J by 7 bases, with 0 bases between them. This CDR3 contains 9 residues. DNA for the CDR3: TGTGCCAGCAGTGAGACCCAGTACTTC. Amino acids: CASSETQYF.

This clone was seen a single time. The chain recombines TRBV6-5 with TRBJ1-5, with D hard to call. The CDR3 is 11 amino acids. The germline V and J ends were trimmed by 5 bases and 4 bases, with 3 bases remaining between them. In germline, CDR1 is MNHEY, CDR2 SVGAGI. CDR3 nucleotide sequence: TGTGCCAGCAGTCAAAATCAGCCCCAGCATTTT. Translation: CASSQNQPQHF.

This clone has a count of ten or more. The chain carries TRBV28 and TRBJ1-1; the D gene is possibly TRBD1 (6 bases). Germline CDR1 is MDHEN and CDR2 is SYDVKM. Trimming took 3 bases from V and 6 from J, leaving 11 bases between them. CDR3 size: 13 residues. The CDR3, as DNA: TGTGCCAGCAGTTTTAGCGGGGGCCCTGAAGCTTTCTTT. Amino acids: CASSFSGGPEAFF. The variable domain in full, with the rest retrieved from reference TRBV28 and TRBJ1-1, is DVKVTQSSRYLVKRTGEKVFLECVQDMDHENMFWYRQDPGLGLRLIYFSYDVKMKEKGDIPEGYSVSREKKERFSLILESASTNQTSMYLCASSFSGGPEAFFGQGTRLTVV.

This clone showed up many times. The chain recombines TRBV5-1 with TRBJ2-3; D is perhaps TRBD1 (6 bases). CDR1 SGHRS and CDR2 YFSETQ come from the germline V gene. The CDR3 has 14 amino acids. The V end was cut by 3 bases, the J end by 6 bases, with 14 bases between. The CDR3 sequence: CASSSQGGEDTQYF. CDR3 DNA: TGCGCCAGCAGCTCACAGGGTGGGGAGGATACGCAGTATTTT.

About this clone itself: In the same sample, other DNA sequences code for this CDR3. The J gene is TRBJ2-7, the V gene TRBV18; TRBD1 matches 9 bases. J gave up 0 bases and V 3 bases, and 3 bases lay outside the gene matches. Germline loops: CDR1 KGHSH, CDR2 LQKENI. The CDR3 runs to 15 residues. In DNA, the CDR3 is TGTGCCAGCTCACCGACAGGGGGAGGCTCCTACGAGCAGTACTTC. Translation: CASSPTGGGSYEQYF.

The V call is TRBV9, the J call TRBJ1-1; no clear D gene. V dropped 0 bases and J dropped 5 bases, with 11 bases sitting between them. CDR3 length: 14 residues. CDR1 is SGDLS, CDR2 YYNGEE, per germline. The CDR3 nucleotides are TGTGCCAGCAGCGTAGCCACCCCTGGTACTGAAGCTTTCTTT. This sequence encodes CASSVATPGTEAFF.

The gene calls are TRBV7-3 and TRBJ2-2; 10 bases agree with TRBD2. The CDR3 has 14 residues. Germline loops: CDR1 SGHTA, CDR2 FQGTGA. J was trimmed by 4 bases and V by 5 bases; bases with no gene match: 1. CDR3 region: CASSPSGSTGELFF. The CDR3 nucleotides are TGTGCCAGCAGCCCTAGCGGGAGCACCGGGGAGCTGTTTTTT. The variable domain in full, with the rest retrieved from reference TRBV7-3 and TRBJ2-2, is GAGVSQTPSNKVTEKGKYVELRCDPISGHTALYWYRQSLGQGPEFLIYFQGTGAADDSGLPNDRFFAVRPEGSVSTLKIQRTERGDSAVYLCASSPSGSTGELFFGEGSRLTVL.

A remark on this clone: A much more abundant neighbour one base away suggests this may be a read error. The sample holds other DNA sequences that translate to the same CDR3. V gene TRBV30 combines with J gene TRBJ1-5, with TRBD1 as a possible D gene (6 bases). The CDR3 has 14 residues. V shed 2 bases and J shed 4 bases, with 12 bases lying between them. Germline V gives CDR1 GTSNPN, CDR2 SVGIG (reference sequence). CDR3 coding DNA: TGTGCCTGGAGTACAGGGACACTAAATCAGCCCCAGCATTTT. This sequence encodes CAWSTGTLNQPQHF.

The chain carries TRBV7-9 and TRBJ2-4, with D maybe TRBD2 (6 bases). The CDR3 runs 14 residues. Trimming pared 5 bases from V and 12 bases from J, leaving 20 bases between. Germline V lookup: CDR1 SEHNR, CDR2 FQNEAQ (reference sequence). The CDR3 bases are TGTGCCAGCAGCGCGTGGGGGGAGCCTAAAAATCAGTACTTC. Translating it yields CASSAWGEPKNQYF.

The CDR3 spells CASSLAAVDNEQFF. The CDR3 coding sequence is TGTGCCAGCAGCTTAGCCGCGGTAGACAATGAGCAGTTCTTC. V usage is TRBV7-2 and J usage is TRBJ2-1; D is ambiguous. CDR1 is SGHTA, CDR2 FQGNSA, per germline. Trimming took 0 bases from V and 5 from J, leaving 8 bases between them. The CDR3 has 14 amino acids.

This clone showed up many times. The sample contains more than one DNA sequence encoding this CDR3. This chain connects TRBV30 to TRBJ1-4; weak D call: TRBD1 (6 bases). Between the trimmed V and J ends, which lost 8 bases and 4 bases, there was a span of 11 bases. CDR3 length: 12 residues. The germline CDR1 and CDR2 sequences are GTSNPN and SVGIG (reference sequence). The CDR3 bases are TGTGCCCGACAGGAGAATAATGAAAAACTGTTTTTT. Its translation is CARQENNEKLFF.

This clone was observed a handful of times. Here the CDR3 DNA reads TGTGCCAGCAGCTTATGGAGCTTCCGGGGGAAGAACACTGAAGCTTTCTTT. Amino acid sequence: CASSLWSFRGKNTEAFF. The chain joins TRBV7-9 to TRBJ1-1; D might be TRBD1 (5 bases). Between the trimmed V and J ends, which lost 2 bases and 1 base, there was a span of 17 bases. The CDR3 runs to 17 residues. CDR1 is SEHNR, CDR2 FQNEAQ, per germline (reference sequence).

The rearrangement uses TRBV11-2 and TRBJ1-2; TRBD1 matches at 7 bases. Trimming took 5 bases from V and 2 from J; bases not matched to a gene: 8. Germline CDR1 is SGHAT and CDR2 is FQNNGV. This CDR3 has 15 amino acids. The CDR3 DNA is TGTGCCAGCAGCGCGTTACAGGGGCGGAACTATGGCTACACCTTC. Its translation: CASSALQGRNYGYTF.